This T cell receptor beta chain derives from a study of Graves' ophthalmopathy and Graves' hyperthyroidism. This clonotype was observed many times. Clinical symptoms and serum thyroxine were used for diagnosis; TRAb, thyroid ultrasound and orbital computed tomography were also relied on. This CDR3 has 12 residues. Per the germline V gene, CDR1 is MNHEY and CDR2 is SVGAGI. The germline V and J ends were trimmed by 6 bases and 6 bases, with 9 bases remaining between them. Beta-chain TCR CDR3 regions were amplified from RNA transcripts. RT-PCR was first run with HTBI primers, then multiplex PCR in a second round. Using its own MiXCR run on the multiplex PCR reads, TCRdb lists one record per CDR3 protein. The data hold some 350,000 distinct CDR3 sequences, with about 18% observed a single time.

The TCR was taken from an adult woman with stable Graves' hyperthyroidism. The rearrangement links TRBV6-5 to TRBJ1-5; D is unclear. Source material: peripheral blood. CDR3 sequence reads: CASSGVGQPQHF. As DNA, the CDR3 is TGTGCCAGCAGCGGGGTCGGTCAGCCCCAGCATTTT.